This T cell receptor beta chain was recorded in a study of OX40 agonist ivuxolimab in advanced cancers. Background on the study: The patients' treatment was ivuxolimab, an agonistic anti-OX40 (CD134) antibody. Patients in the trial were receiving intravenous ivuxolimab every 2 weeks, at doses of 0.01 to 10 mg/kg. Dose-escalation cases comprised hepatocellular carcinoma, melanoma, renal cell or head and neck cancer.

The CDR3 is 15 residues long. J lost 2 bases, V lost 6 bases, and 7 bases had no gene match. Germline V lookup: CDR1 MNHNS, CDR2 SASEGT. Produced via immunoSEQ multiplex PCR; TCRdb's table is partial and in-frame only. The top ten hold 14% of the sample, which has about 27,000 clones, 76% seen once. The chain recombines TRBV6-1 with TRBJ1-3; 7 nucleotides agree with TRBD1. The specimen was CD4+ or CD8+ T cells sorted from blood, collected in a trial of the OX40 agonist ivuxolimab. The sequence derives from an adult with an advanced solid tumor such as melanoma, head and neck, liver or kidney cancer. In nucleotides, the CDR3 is TGTGCCAGCAGCTACAGGGGAGAACCTGGAAACACCATATATTTT. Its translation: CASSYRGEPGNTIYF.